This T cell receptor (beta chain) came from a study of shared clonotypes between healthy human individuals. Trimming shortened V by 1 base and J by 1 base, and 10 bases separated the two germline ends. Germline V gene lookup returns CDR1 LGHNA and CDR2 YNFKEQ. This CDR3 has 15 amino acids. Notes on the study in general: The small donor group covered limited genetic and exposure diversity.

The investigators split CD4+ cells into a CD45RA+ naive subset and a CD45RA-negative memory subset. Details on this clone: The antigen remains undetermined. Other DNA sequences in the sample encode the same CDR3.

Assay used: immunoSEQ multiplex PCR; TCRdb lists only in-frame clones, some missing. The repertoire holds approximately 2.3 million clones, 85% to 95% seen once, with around 0.4% in the top ten. Sequenced: naive CD4+ T cells from PBMCs. Documented subset: CD45RA+ positively selected. This TCR came from a man younger than 30 in good health. Some clones in this sample may be carry-over from other donors' samples. The rearrangement uses TRBV4-2 and TRBJ1-1; possibly TRBD1 for D (6 bases). CDR3 loop: CASSQGRRGNTEAFF. The CDR3 DNA reads TGTGCCAGCAGCCAAGGCCGCAGGGGGAACACTGAAGCTTTCTTT.